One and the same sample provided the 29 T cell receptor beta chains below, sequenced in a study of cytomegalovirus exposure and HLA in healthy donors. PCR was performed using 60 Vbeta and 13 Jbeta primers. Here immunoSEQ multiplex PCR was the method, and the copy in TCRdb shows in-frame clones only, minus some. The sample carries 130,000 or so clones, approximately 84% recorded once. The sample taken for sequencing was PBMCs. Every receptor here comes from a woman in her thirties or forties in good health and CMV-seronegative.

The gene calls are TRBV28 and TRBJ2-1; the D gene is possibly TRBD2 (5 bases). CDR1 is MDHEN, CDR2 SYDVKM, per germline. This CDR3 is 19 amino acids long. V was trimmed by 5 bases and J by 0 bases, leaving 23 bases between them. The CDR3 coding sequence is TGTGCCAGCAGTCCCCTCGGACGTCGACCGGGGAGCTCCTACAATGAGCAGTTCTTC. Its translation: CASSPLGRRPGSSYNEQFF.

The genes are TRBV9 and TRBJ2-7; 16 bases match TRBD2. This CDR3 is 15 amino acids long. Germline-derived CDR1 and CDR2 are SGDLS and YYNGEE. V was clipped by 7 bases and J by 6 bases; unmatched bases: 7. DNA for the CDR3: TGTGCCAGCGGGGGGACTAGCGGGAGGGACTTCGAGCAGTACTTC. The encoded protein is CASGGTSGRDFEQYF. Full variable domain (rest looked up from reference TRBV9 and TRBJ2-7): DSGVTQTPKHLITATGQRVTLRCSPRSGDLSVYWYQQSLDQGLQFLIQYYNGEERAKGNILERFSAQQFPDLHSELNLSSLELGDSALYFCASGGTSGRDFEQYFGPGTRLTVT.

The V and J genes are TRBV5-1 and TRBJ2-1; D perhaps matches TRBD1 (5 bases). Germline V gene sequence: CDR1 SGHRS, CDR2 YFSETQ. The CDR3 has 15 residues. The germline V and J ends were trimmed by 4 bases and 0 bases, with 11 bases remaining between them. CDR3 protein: CASSATESSYNEQFF. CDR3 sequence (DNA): TGCGCCAGCAGCGCGACAGAGAGCTCCTACAATGAGCAGTTCTTC. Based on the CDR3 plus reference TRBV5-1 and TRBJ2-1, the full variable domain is KAGVTQTPRYLIKTRGQQVTLSCSPISGHRSVSWYQQTPGQGLQFLFEYFSETQRNKGNFPGRFSGRQFSNSRSEMNVSTLELGDSALYLCASSATESSYNEQFFGPGTRLTVL.

The CDR3 DNA is TGTGCCAGCAGCGATAGAACCACCCAAGAGACCCAGTACTTC. Its protein is CASSDRTTQETQYF. The chain employs TRBV27 and TRBJ2-5; no reliable D call. Germline V gene data show CDR1 as MNHEY and CDR2 as SMNVEV (reference sequence). V gave up 6 bases and J gave up 1 base, with 12 bases separating them. CDR3 size: 14 residues.

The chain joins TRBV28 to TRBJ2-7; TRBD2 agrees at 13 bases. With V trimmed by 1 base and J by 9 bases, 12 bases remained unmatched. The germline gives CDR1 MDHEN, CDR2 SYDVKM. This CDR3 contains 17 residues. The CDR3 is CASSLSRLAGGLLSQYF. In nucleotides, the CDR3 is TGTGCCAGCAGTTTATCGCGACTAGCGGGAGGTTTGTTATCGCAGTACTTC.

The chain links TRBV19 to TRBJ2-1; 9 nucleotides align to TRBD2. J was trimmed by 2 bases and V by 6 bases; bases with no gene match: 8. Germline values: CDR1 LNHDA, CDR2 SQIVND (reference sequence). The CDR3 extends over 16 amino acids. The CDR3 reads CASSRLAGVTYNEQFF. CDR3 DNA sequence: TGTGCCAGTAGCAGGTTAGCGGGAGTGACCTACAATGAGCAGTTCTTC. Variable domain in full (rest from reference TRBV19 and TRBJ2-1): DGGITQSPKYLFRKEGQNVTLSCEQNLNHDAMYWYRQDPGQGLRLIYYSQIVNDFQKGDIAEGYSVSREKKESFPLTVTSAQKNPTAFYLCASSRLAGVTYNEQFFGPGTRLTVL.

The CDR3: CASRALNRADTQYF. CDR3 bases: TGTGCCAGCAGAGCACTGAACAGAGCAGATACGCAGTATTTT. The V call is TRBV6-1, the J call TRBJ2-3, with D uncertain. The germline V gene has CDR1 MNHNS and CDR2 SASEGT. Deletions cut 6 bases from V and 4 bases from J, with 14 bases between. This CDR3 has 14 amino acids.

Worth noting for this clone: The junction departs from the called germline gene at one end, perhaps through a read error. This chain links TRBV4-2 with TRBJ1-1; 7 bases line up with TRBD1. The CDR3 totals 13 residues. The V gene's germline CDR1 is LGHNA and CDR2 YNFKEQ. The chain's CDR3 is CASSQEQGSGLSF. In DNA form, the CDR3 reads TGTGCCAGCAGCCAAGAACAGGGGAGCGGGCTCTCTTTT.

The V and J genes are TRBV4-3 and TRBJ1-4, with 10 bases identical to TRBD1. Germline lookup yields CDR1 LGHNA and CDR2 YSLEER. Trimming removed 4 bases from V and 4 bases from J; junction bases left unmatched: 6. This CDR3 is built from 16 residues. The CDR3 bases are TGCGCCAGCAGCCGCGGACGGGACAGGGGTAATGAAAAACTGTTTTTT. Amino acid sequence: CASSRGRDRGNEKLFF.

CDR3 loop: CASSQEGSSGAYNEQFF. DNA for the CDR3: TGCGCCAGCAGCCAAGAGGGGTCTAGCGGAGCTTACAATGAGCAGTTCTTC. The chain links TRBV4-1 to TRBJ2-1; 7 positions agree with TRBD2. J gave up 4 bases and V 0 bases, and 9 bases lay outside the gene matches. This CDR3 region has 17 residues. The V gene's germline CDR1 is MGHRA and CDR2 YSYEKL.

CDR3 sequence reads: CASTRIAGVSTGELFF. The DNA of the CDR3 is TGTGCCAGCACCCGGATAGCGGGAGTTAGTACCGGGGAGCTGTTTTTT. The V and J genes are TRBV6-4 and TRBJ2-2, with 9 bases fitting TRBD2. Trimming removed 7 bases from V and 5 bases from J; junction bases left unmatched: 11. This CDR3 comprises 16 residues. Germline V gene data show CDR1 as MRHNA and CDR2 as SNTAGT.

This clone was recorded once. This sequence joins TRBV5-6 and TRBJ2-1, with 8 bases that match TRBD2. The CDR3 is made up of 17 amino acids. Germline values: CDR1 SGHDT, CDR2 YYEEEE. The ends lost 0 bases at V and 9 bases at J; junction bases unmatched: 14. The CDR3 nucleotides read TGTGCCAGCAGCTTGGCGGGTAGCGGGATCAGAGGGGTTGAGCAGTTCTTC. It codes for CASSLAGSGIRGVEQFF.

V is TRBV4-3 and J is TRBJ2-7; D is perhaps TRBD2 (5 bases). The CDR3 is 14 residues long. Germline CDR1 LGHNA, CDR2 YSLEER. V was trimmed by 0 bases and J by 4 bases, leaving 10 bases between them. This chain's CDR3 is CASSQDLRGYEQYF. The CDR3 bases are TGCGCCAGCAGCCAAGATCTTCGGGGATACGAGCAGTACTTC.

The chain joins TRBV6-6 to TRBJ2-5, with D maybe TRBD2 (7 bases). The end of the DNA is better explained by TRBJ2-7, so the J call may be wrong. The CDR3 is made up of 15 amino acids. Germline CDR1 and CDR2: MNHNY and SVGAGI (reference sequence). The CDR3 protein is CASSKGGGALGEQYF. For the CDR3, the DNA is TGTGCCAGCAGCAAAGGAGGGGGGGCATTGGGCGAGCAGTACTTC.

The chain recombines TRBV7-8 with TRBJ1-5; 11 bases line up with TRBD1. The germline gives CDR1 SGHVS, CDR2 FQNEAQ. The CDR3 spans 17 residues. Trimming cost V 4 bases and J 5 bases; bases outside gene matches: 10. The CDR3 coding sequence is TGTGCCAGCAGCTCGACGGACAGGGGGCTGGTTGATCAGCCCCAGCATTTT. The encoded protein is CASSSTDRGLVDQPQHF.

The CDR3 region has the DNA TGTGCCAGCAGCCCCCTGGGGGGAAGTTCACCCCTCCACTTT. Protein product: CASSPLGGSSPLHF. The chain is built from TRBV7-2 and TRBJ1-6; D may be TRBD1 (5 bases). From germline, CDR1 is SGHTA and CDR2 FQGNSA. With 5 bases removed from V and 9 bases from J, the gap between germline ends came to 14 bases. The CDR3 is 14 amino acids.

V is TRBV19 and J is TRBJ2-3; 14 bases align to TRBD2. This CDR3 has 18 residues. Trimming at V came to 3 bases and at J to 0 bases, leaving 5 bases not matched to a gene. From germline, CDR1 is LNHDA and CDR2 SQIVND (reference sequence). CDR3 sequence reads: CASSMGLAGVSSTDTQYF. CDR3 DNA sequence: TGTGCCAGTAGTATGGGACTAGCGGGAGTCAGTAGCACAGATACGCAGTATTTT.

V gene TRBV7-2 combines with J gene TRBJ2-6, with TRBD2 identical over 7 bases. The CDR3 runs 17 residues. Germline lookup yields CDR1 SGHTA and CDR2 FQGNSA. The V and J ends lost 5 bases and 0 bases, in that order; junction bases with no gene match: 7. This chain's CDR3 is CASSRWGGSSGANVLTF. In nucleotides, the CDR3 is TGTGCCAGCAGCAGGTGGGGCGGGAGCTCTGGGGCCAACGTCCTGACTTTC.

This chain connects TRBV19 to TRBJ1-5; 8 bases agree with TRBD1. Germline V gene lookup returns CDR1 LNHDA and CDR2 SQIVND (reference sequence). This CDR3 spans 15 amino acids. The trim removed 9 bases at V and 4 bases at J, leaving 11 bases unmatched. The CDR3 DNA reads TGTGCCAGCAACATTGGACAGGGAAAGAATCAGCCCCAGCATTTT. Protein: CASNIGQGKNQPQHF.

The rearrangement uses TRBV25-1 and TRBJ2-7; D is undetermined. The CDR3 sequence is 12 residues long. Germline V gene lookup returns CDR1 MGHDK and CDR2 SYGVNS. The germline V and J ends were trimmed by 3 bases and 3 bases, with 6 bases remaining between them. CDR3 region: CASSDRNYEQYF. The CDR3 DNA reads TGTGCCAGCAGTGACAGGAACTACGAGCAGTACTTC.

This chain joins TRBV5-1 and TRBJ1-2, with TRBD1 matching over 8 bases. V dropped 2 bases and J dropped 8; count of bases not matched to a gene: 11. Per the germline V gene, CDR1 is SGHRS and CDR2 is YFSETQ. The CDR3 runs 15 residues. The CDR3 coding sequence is TGCGCCAGCAGCTTAGAAGACAGGGGATGGGGGGGCTACACCTTC. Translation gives CASSLEDRGWGGYTF.

The CDR3: CASGSPPGERNEQYF. The CDR3 DNA reads as TGTGCTAGTGGTTCACCCCCCGGGGAACGGAACGAGCAGTACTTC. The chain links TRBV12-5 to TRBJ2-7; maybe TRBD2 (5 bases). Per the germline V gene, CDR1 is LGHNT and CDR2 is FRNRAP. The germline V and J ends were trimmed by 4 bases and 5 bases, with 18 bases remaining between them. The CDR3 length is 15 residues.

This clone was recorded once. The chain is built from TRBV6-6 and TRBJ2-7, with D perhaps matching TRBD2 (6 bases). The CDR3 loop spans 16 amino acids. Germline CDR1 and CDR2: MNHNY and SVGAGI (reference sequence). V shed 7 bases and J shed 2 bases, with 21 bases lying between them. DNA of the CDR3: TGTGCCAGCATTCGAAGTGGGAGCGGGCCAGCCTACGAGCAGTACTTC. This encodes CASIRSGSGPAYEQYF.

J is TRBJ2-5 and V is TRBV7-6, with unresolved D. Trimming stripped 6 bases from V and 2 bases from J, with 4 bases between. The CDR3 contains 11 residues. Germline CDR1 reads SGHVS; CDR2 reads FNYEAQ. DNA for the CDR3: TGTGCCAGCAGTTCACAAGAGACCCAGTACTTC. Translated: CASSSQETQYF. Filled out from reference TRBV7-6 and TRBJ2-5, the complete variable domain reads GAGVSQSPRYKVTKRGQDVALRCDPISGHVSLYWYRQALGQGPEFLTYFNYEAQQDKSGLPNDRFSAERPEGSISTLTIQRTEQRDSAMYRCASSSQETQYFGPGTRLLVL.

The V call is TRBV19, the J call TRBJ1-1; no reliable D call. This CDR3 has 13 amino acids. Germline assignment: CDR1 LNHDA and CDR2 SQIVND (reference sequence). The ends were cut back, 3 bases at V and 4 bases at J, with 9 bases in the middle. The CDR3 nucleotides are TGTGCCAGTAGTATTCCGAGGAGCACTGAAGCTTTCTTT. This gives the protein CASSIPRSTEAFF.

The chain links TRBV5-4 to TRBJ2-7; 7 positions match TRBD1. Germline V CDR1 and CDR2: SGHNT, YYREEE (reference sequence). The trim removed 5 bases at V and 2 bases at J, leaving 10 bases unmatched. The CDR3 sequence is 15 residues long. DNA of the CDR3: TGTGCCAGCAGTTCCTGGGACAGCTGGACCTACGAGCAGTACTTC. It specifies CASSSWDSWTYEQYF.

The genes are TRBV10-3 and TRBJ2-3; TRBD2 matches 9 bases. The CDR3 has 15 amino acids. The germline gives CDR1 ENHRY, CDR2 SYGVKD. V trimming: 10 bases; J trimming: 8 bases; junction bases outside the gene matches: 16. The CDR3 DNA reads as TGTGCCAACGCCGCCATAGCGGGAGAATGGGGTACGCAGTATTTT. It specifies CANAAIAGEWGTQYF.

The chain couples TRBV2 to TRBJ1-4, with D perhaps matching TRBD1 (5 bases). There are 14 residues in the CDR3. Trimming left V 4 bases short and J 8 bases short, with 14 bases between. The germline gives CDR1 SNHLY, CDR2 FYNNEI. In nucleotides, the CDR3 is TGTGCCAGCAGTGTGGCGACAGATGTGGAAAAACTGTTTTTT. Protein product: CASSVATDVEKLFF.

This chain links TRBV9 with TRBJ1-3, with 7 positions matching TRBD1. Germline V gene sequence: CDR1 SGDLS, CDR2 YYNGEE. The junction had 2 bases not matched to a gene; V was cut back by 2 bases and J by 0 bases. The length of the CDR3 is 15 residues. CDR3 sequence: CASSVRGTSGNTIYF. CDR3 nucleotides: TGTGCCAGCAGCGTCAGGGGGACCTCTGGAAACACCATATATTTT.